This passage covers 10 T cell receptor beta chains from one sample sequenced in a study of blood T cell repertoires in COVID-19. Libraries were prepared by immunoSEQ multiplex PCR; TCRdb keeps only in-frame clonotypes and omits some of them. The table shows around 130,000 clones, with 65% to 85% occurring only once. What was sequenced was peripheral blood. These receptors originate from an elderly woman with acute or convalescent COVID-19.

The chain couples TRBV12-1 to TRBJ1-6; whether TRBD1, the table's D call, matches the DNA was not checked. TRBV12-1 is a pseudogene locus. The CDR3 is 18 residues long. CDR3 coding DNA: TGTGCCAGCAGCTACATCCGGGCCCCTAGGGGATTTTATTCACCCCTCCACTTT. It translates to CASSYIRAPRGFYSPLHF.

V is TRBV30 and J is TRBJ2-7; TRBD2 aligns across 9 bases. The V and J ends lost 3 bases and 4 bases, in that order; junction bases with no gene match: 1. The CDR3 spans 12 residues. Germline-derived CDR1 and CDR2 are GTSNPN and SVGIG (reference sequence). Here the CDR3 reads CAWSAGGYEQYF. For the CDR3, the DNA is TGTGCCTGGAGCGCGGGAGGGTACGAGCAGTACTTC.

The rearrangement links TRBV14 to TRBJ2-1; 11 bases are a match to TRBD2. Germline V lookup: CDR1 SGHDN, CDR2 FVKESK. Trimming at V came to 0 bases and at J to 8 bases, leaving 18 bases not matched to a gene. CDR3 length: 20 residues. The CDR3: CASSQEGRLAGGLDRYEQFF. CDR3 sequence (DNA): TGTGCCAGCAGCCAAGAGGGCCGGCTAGCGGGGGGACTCGATCGGTATGAGCAGTTCTTC.

The rearrangement joins TRBV5-1 to TRBJ2-3; TRBD2 aligns across 11 bases. Germline-derived CDR1 and CDR2 are SGHRS and YFSETQ. This CDR3 is built from 16 residues. Trimming took 3 bases from V and 6 from J; bases not matched to a gene: 9. This CDR3 reads CASSSLAGGPDDTQYF. For the CDR3, the DNA is TGCGCCAGCAGCTCCCTAGCGGGGGGCCCGGACGATACGCAGTATTTT.

This rearrangement joins TRBV29-1 to TRBJ2-7; 8 nucleotides match TRBD2. CDR1 is SQVTM, CDR2 ANQGSEA, per germline. V shed 4 bases, J shed 3 bases, and the junction held 8 bases outside the gene matches. The CDR3 covers 14 residues. The CDR3 bases are TGCAGCGTTGGCGCGGGGGGCCGGGGCTACGAGCAGTACTTC. Translating gives CSVGAGGRGYEQYF.

The rearrangement uses TRBV25-1 and TRBJ1-2; 7 nucleotides agree with TRBD1. The CDR3 runs 13 residues. V gave up 6 bases and J gave up 3 bases; unmatched junction bases: 4. The germline CDR1 and CDR2 sequences are MGHDK and SYGVNS. The CDR3 region is CASRTGDHYGYTF. The CDR3 coding sequence is TGTGCCAGCAGAACAGGGGATCACTATGGCTACACCTTC.

The chain has TRBV19 and TRBJ2-7; TRBD1 might be the D (5 bases). With 1 base removed from V and 3 bases from J, the gap between germline ends came to 13 bases. Germline-derived CDR1 and CDR2 are LNHDA and SQIVND (reference sequence). The CDR3 runs 15 residues. The CDR3 DNA sequence: TGTGCCAGTAGTATAGTAGGGGTAGGGAACTACGAGCAGTACTTC. Its protein is CASSIVGVGNYEQYF.

The chain couples TRBV12-3 or TRBV12-4 to TRBJ1-5, with 9 nucleotides matching TRBD1. V lost 8 bases to trimming and J lost 7 bases; unmatched junction nucleotides: 6. This CDR3 has 13 residues. CDR3: CASAPDRGQPQHF. CDR3 in DNA: TGTGCCAGCGCCCCGGACAGGGGACAGCCCCAGCATTTT.

This sequence joins TRBV4-1 and TRBJ1-2; 8 bases match TRBD1. V lost 1 base and J lost 0; bases outside the gene matches: 1. The CDR3 covers 15 residues. Germline CDR1 MGHRA, CDR2 YSYEKL. The CDR3 loop is CASSQGQGPNYGYTF. In DNA form, the CDR3 reads TGCGCCAGCAGCCAAGGACAGGGGCCTAACTATGGCTACACCTTC.

The chain joins TRBV7-9 to TRBJ1-6, with D perhaps matching TRBD1 (5 bases). The CDR3 has 17 residues. Germline CDR1 reads SEHNR; CDR2 reads FQNEAQ (reference sequence). Trimming cost V 5 bases and J 7 bases, with 21 bases left between them. DNA of the CDR3: TGTGCCAGCAGCCCCCCGACAGCCCTACAGACGAATTCACCCCTCCACTTT. Translated, it gives CASSPPTALQTNSPLHF.